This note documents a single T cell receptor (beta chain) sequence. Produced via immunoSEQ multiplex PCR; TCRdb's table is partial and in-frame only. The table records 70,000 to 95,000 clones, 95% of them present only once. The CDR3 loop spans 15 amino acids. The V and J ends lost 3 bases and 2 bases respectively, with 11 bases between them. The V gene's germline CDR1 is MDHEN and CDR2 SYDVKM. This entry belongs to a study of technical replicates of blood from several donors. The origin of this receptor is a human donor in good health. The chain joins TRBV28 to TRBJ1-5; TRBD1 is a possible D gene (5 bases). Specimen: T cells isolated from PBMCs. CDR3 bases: TGTGCCAGCAGTTTTTGGGTAGGGGGCAATCAGCCCCAGCATTTT. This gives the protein CASSFWVGGNQPQHF.